This T cell receptor (beta chain) was sequenced for a study of response to subunit inactivated influenza vaccine. The CDR3 totals 13 residues. Trimming took off 2 bases at V and 3 bases at J, with 8 bases between the two ends. Germline assignment: CDR1 MGHRA and CDR2 YSYEKL. TCRdb reprocessed the RT-PCR reads with MiXCR, giving one entry per CDR3 protein. The sample lists around 600,000 distinct CDR3 sequences; around 11% were seen once. These data are also associated with another study on T cells expressing NK-cell markers. That work states: Synthesis of TCR beta cDNA relied on 5'RACE template switching carrying UMIs. Cells sorted as CD3+CD56+NKG2C+, CD3+CD56+NKG2C- and CD3+CD56-NKG2C+ T cells supplied the TCR beta repertoires. Over 5 donors carried dominant NKG2C+ clonotypes that made up roughly 1.0-7.0% of their CD8+ T cells. Leadership of the CD3+CD56-NKG2C+ fraction also belonged to these clonotypes in a handful of donors.

The chain links TRBV4-1 to TRBJ2-7; D is possibly TRBD1 (5 bases). The TCR was taken from a man aged 50 or older who received an inactivated influenza vaccine. The starting material was PBMCs from blood, obtained on the day of vaccination. As DNA, the CDR3 is TGCGCCAGCAGCCAACATCAGGGCTACGAGCAGTACTTC. Protein: CASSQHQGYEQYF.